A single TCR beta chain is shown here with its context. Its antigen is currently unknown. The data were obtained in a study of cytomegalovirus exposure and HLA in healthy donors. The donors were members of the validation cohort comprising over a hundred subjects, separate from the roughly 700-subject first cohort. Some clones are missing from TCRdb's copy, which holds only in-frame ones; the method was immunoSEQ multiplex PCR. The sample carries some 170,000 clones, roughly 86% recorded once. Study observations and caveats: Confirmation was obtained in vitro that a few CMV-associated chains are specific for CMV antigens. In the approximately 130 validation repertoires, a later analysis found that first-cohort TCR clusters tended to co-occur. Despite most TCR sequences being rare, some public TCRs occurred in many donors.

The sample comprised PBMCs. This clonotype originated in a man between 18 and 35 years old in good health and CMV-seropositive.

CDR3 sequence reads: CASSSLDSGGYTF. In DNA, the CDR3 is TGTGCCAGCAGCTCCTTAGACTCGGGAGGCTACACCTTC. The chain links TRBV21-1 to TRBJ1-2. TRBV21-1 is flagged as a pseudogene. CDR3 length: 13 amino acids.